These T cell receptor beta chains were read from a single sample in a study of metastatic and nonmetastatic thyroid tumors. TCRdb re-analyzed the PCR reads using MiXCR. This sample has fewer than 20,000 clones, with 20% to 25% found just once. The source material was adjacent normal tissue. The receptor source for this set is a female donor with papillary thyroid cancer or a benign thyroid nodule (not recorded which). Some clones in this sample may be carry-over from other donors' samples. Each CDR3 is given with its conserved first and last residue. D genes are given only for firm matches. Some rows have no size entry. The others give once, few or many, or a class for an expanded clone.

v_gene	abundance	d_gene	j_gene	CDR3aa	CDR3nt
TRBV20-1	large	TRBD1	TRBJ1-5	CSANPGAQGYQPQHF	TGCAGTGCTAATCCGGGCGCACAGGGGTATCAGCCCCAGCATTTT
TRBV6-1	few	-	TRBJ2-7	CASNRQVGYEQYF	TGTGCCAGCAATCGACAGGTCGGCTACGAGCAGTACTTC
TRBV30	few	TRBD1	TRBJ1-6	CAWSDLTGWNSPLHF	TGTGCCTGGAGTGACTTGACAGGGTGGAATTCACCCCTCCACTTT
TRBV25-1	few	-	TRBJ2-7	CASTTDVSYEQYF	TGTGCCAGCACGACGGACGTGTCCTACGAGCAGTACTTC
TRBV6-1	many	TRBD2	TRBJ2-7	CASSEIGLAGFYEQYF	TGTGCCAGCAGTGAAATCGGACTAGCGGGGTTCTACGAGCAGTACTTC
TRBV20-1	-	-	TRBJ1-6	CSARAAGSNNSPLHF	TGCAGTGCTAGAGCGGCAGGGAGTAATAATTCACCCCTCCACTTT
TRBV2	few	TRBD1	TRBJ1-4	CASRPETGLNEKLFF	TGTGCCAGCAGACCGGAGACAGGGCTGAATGAAAAACTGTTTTTT
TRBV20-1	-	-	TRBJ2-2	CSARGGHMNTGELFF	TGCAGTGCTAGGGGGGGACACATGAACACCGGGGAGCTGTTTTTT
TRBV5-1	few	TRBD1	TRBJ1-6	CASSSGDRGQDSPLHF	TGCGCCAGCAGCTCCGGGGACAGGGGGCAGGATTCACCCCTCCACTTT
TRBV7-9	large	TRBD2	TRBJ2-5	CASSWGTSGGETQYF	TGTGCCAGCAGCTGGGGGACTAGCGGGGGAGAGACCCAGTACTTC
TRBV28	-	-	TRBJ1-5	CASSSLGHREGLTRNQPQHF	TGTGCCAGCAGTTCGTTGGGTCATCGGGAAGGTTTAACGCGCAATCAGCCCCAGCATTTT
TRBV18	-	-	TRBJ1-1	CASSPYQGSNTEAFF	TGTGCCAGCTCACCATATCAGGGGTCGAACACTGAAGCTTTCTTT
TRBV7-9	few	-	TRBJ2-3	CASSLLSDTQYF	TGTGCCAGCAGCTTACTATCCGATACGCAGTATTTT
TRBV27	few	-	TRBJ2-7	CASKIGSAYEQYF	TGTGCCAGCAAGATAGGGAGCGCCTACGAGCAGTACTTC